Given below is one T cell receptor (beta chain) in context. Its specificity is not known. This CDR3 comprises 14 residues. The germline V and J ends were trimmed by 1 base and 1 base, with 6 bases remaining between them. In germline, CDR1 is SGDLS, CDR2 YYNGEE. The sample comes from a study of cytomegalovirus exposure and HLA in healthy donors. Study-wide results and caveats: Earlier results showed most TCR beta V segments being productive about 87% or about 30% of the time.

Donors in the study were healthy people who gave bone marrow. The PCR contained 60 Vbeta and 13 Jbeta primers. Method: immunoSEQ multiplex PCR; TCRdb's copy keeps in-frame clones and lacks some. The table lists some 160,000 clones, roughly 79% of them singletons. This chain connects TRBV9 to TRBJ1-3; weak D call: TRBD1 (5 bases). Sequenced material: PBMCs. The receptor was isolated from a man between 40 and 49 years old in good health and CMV-seronegative. The CDR3 nucleotides are TGTGCCAGCAGCGTACGGGGGTCTGGAAACACCATATATTTT. It yields the protein CASSVRGSGNTIYF.